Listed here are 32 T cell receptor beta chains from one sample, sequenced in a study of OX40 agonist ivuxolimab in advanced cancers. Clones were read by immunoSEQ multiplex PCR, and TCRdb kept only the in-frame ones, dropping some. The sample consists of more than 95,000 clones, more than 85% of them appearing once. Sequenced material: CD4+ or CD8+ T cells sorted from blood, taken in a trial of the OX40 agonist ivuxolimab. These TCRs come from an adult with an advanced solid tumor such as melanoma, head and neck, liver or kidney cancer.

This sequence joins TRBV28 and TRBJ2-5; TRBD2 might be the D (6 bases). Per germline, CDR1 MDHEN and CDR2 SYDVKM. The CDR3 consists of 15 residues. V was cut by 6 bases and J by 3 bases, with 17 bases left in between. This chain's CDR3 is CASSPLGRWEETQYF. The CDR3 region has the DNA TGTGCCAGCAGCCCTCTGGGGAGGTGGGAAGAGACCCAGTACTTC.

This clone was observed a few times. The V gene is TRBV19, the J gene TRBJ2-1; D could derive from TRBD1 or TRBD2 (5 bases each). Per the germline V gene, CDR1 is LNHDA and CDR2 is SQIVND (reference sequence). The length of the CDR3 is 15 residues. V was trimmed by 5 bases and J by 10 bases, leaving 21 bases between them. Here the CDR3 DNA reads TGTGCCAGTAGTCCCACCGATGCACGAGGGGTAGAGCAGTTCTTC. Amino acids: CASSPTDARGVEQFF.

The CDR3 coding sequence is TGTGCCAGCAGCAGACGACAGGGGAACTATGGCTACACCTTC. Translation gives CASSRRQGNYGYTF. This chain uses TRBV28 with TRBJ1-2, with TRBD1 matching over 8 bases. J gave up 2 bases and V 6 bases, and 5 bases lay outside the gene matches. The germline V gene has CDR1 MDHEN and CDR2 SYDVKM. The CDR3 consists of 14 residues.

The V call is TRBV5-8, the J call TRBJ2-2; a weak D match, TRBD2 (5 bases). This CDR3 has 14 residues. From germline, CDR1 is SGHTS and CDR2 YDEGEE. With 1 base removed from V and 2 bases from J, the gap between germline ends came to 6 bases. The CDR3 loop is CASSLPGNTGELFF. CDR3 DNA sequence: TGTGCCAGCAGCTTGCCGGGAAACACCGGGGAGCTGTTTTTT.

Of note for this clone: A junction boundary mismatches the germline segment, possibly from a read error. The CDR3, as DNA: TGTGCCAACAGCTTAGCTGTGACAGGTTACGAGCAGTACTTC. Amino acid sequence: CANSLAVTGYEQYF. V gene TRBV7-2 combines with J gene TRBJ2-7; D might be TRBD1 (6 bases). Germline lookup yields CDR1 SGHTA and CDR2 FQGNSA. This CDR3 is built from 14 residues.

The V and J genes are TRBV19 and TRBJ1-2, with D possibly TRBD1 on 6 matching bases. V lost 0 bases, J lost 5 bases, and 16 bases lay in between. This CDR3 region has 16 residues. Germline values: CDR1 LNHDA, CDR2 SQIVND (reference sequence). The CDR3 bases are TGTGCCAGTAGTATAGATTGGACAGCGCCTTCATATGGCTACACCTTC. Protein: CASSIDWTAPSYGYTF.

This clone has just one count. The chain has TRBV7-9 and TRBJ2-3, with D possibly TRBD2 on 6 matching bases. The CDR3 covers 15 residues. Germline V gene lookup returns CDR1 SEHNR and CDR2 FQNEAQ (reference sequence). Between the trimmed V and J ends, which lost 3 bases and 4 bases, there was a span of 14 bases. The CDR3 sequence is CASSFGTLPADTQYF. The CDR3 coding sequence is TGTGCCAGCAGCTTCGGGACTCTCCCTGCAGATACGCAGTATTTT.

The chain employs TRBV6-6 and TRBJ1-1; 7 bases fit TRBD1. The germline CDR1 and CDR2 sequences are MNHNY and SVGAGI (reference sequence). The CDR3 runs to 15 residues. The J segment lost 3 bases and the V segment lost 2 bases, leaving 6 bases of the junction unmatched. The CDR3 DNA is TGTGCCAGCAGTTACCCAGGGGGAGCAGACACTGAAGCTTTCTTT. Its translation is CASSYPGGADTEAFF.

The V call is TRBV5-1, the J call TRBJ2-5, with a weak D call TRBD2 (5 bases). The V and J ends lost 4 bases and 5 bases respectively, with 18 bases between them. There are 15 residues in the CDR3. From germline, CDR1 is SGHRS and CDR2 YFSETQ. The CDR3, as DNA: TGCGCCAGCAGCACAGCAGTGGTTAGAGGGGAGACCCAGTACTTC. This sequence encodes CASSTAVVRGETQYF.

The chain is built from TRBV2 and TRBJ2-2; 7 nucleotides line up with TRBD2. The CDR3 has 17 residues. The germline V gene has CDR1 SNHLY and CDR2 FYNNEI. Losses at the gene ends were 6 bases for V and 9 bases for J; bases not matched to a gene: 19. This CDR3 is CASSGPMRSGTMRELFF. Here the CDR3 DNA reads TGTGCCAGCAGCGGGCCCATGAGAAGCGGGACGATGAGGGAGCTGTTTTTT.

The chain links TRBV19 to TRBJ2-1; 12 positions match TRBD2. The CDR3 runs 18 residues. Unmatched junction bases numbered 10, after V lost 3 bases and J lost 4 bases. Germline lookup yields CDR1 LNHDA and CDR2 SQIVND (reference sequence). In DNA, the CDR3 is TGTGCCAGTAGTATCTCAGGACTAGCGGGACAAGGATACAATGAGCAGTTCTTC. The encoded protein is CASSISGLAGQGYNEQFF.

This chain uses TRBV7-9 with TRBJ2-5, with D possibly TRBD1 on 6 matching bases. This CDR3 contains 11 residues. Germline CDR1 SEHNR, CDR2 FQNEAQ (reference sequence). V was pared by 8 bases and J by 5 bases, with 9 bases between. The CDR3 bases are TGTGCCAGCCAGGGGTGGGAGACCCAGTACTTC. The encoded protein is CASQGWETQYF.

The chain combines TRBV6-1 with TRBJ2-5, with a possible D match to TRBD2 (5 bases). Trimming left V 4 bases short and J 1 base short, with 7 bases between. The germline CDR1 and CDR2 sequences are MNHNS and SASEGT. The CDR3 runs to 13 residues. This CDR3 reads CASSGLPQETQYF. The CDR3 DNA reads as TGTGCCAGCAGTGGACTACCCCAAGAGACCCAGTACTTC.

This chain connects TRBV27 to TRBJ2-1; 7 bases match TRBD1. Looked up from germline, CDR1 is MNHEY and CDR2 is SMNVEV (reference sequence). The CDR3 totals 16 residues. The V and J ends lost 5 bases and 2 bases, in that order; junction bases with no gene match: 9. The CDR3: CASSPGQVGTYNEQFF. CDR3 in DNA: TGTGCCAGCAGTCCCGGACAGGTTGGAACCTACAATGAGCAGTTCTTC.

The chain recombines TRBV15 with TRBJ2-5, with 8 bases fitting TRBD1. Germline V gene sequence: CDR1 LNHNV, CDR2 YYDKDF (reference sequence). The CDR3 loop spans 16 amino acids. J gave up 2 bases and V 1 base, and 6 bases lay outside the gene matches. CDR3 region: CATSRGGTGHQETQYF. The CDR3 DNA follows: TGTGCCACCAGCAGAGGCGGGACAGGCCATCAAGAGACCCAGTACTTC.

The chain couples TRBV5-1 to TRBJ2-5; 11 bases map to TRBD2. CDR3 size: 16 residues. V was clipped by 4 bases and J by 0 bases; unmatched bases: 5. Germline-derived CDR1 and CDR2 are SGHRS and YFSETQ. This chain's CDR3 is CASSPGTSGNQETQYF. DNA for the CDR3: TGCGCCAGCAGCCCCGGGACTAGCGGAAACCAAGAGACCCAGTACTTC.

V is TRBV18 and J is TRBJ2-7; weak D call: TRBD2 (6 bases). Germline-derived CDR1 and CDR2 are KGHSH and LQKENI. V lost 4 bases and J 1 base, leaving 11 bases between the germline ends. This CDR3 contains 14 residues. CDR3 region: CASSLSGQSYEQYF. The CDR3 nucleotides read TGTGCCAGCTCACTAAGCGGGCAGTCCTACGAGCAGTACTTC.

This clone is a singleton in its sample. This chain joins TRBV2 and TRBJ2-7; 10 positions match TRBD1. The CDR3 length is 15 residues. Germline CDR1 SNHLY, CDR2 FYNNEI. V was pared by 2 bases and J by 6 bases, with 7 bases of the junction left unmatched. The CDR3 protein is CASSERGTGAGEQYF. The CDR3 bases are TGTGCCAGCAGTGAAAGGGGGACAGGGGCCGGCGAGCAGTACTTC.

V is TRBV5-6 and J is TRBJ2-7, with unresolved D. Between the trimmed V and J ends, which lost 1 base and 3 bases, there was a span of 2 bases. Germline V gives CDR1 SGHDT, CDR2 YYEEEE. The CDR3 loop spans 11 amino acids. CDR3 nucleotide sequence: TGTGCCAGCAGCTTGAACTACGAGCAGTACTTC. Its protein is CASSLNYEQYF.

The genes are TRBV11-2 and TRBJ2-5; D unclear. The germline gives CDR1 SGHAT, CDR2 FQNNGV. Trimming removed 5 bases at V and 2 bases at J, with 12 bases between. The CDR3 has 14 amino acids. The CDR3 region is CASSVGPGQETQYF. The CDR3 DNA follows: TGTGCCAGCAGCGTAGGGCCCGGGCAAGAGACCCAGTACTTC.

Written as DNA, the CDR3 is TGTGCCAGCAGCAAGGCAGGGTCCCCTGAGCAGTTCTTC. Its translation is CASSKAGSPEQFF. This chain uses TRBV21-1 with TRBJ2-1; whether TRBD1, the table's D call, matches the DNA was not checked. TRBV21-1 has pseudogene status. CDR3 length: 13 residues.

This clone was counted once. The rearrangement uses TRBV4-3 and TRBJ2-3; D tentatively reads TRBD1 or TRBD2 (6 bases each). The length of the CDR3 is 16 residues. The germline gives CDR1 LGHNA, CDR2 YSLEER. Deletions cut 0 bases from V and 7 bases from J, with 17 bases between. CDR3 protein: CASSQDKGGGGNTQYF. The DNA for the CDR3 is TGCGCCAGCAGCCAAGACAAGGGGGGAGGAGGGAATACGCAGTATTTT.

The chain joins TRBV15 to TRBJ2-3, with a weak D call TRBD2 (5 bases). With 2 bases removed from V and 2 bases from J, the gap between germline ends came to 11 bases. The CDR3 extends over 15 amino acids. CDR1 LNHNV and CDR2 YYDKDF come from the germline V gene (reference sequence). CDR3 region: CATSRKGLITDTQYF. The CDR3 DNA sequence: TGTGCCACCAGCAGAAAAGGACTTATCACAGATACGCAGTATTTT.

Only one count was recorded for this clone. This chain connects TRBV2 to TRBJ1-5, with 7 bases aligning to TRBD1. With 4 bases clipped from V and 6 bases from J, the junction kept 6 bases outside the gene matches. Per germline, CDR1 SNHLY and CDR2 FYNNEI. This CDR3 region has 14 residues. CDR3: CASSARQGGQPQHF. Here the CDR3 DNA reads TGTGCCAGCAGTGCAAGACAGGGAGGTCAGCCCCAGCATTTT.

CDR3: CASSLALGNSYEQYF. The CDR3 coding sequence is TGCGCCAGCAGCCTGGCGTTGGGGAACTCCTACGAGCAGTACTTC. V is TRBV5-1 and J is TRBJ2-7; D is undetermined. Looked up from germline, CDR1 is SGHRS and CDR2 is YFSETQ. The CDR3 is 15 residues long. Trimming removed 4 bases from V and 0 bases from J, with 14 bases in between.

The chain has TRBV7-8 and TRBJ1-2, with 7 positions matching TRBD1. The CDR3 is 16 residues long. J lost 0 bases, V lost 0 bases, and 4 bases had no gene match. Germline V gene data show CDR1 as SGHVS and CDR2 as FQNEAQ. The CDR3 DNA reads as TGTGCCAGCAGCTTAGCGGCCAGGGGGGCTAACTATGGCTACACCTTC. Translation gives CASSLAARGANYGYTF. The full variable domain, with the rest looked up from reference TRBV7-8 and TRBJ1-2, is GAGVSQSPRYKVAKRGQDVALRCDPISGHVSLFWYQQALGQGPEFLTYFQNEAQLDKSGLPSDRFFAERPEGSVSTLKIQRTQQEDSAVYLCASSLAARGANYGYTFGSGTRLTVV.

The CDR3 DNA reads TGTGCCAGCAGCCAAGATCGGGGAAGCTGGGGGTCTGGAGATACGCAGTATTTT. This translates into CASSQDRGSWGSGDTQYF. V and J are TRBV14 and TRBJ2-3; D is perhaps TRBD1 or TRBD2 (5 bases each). The germline V and J ends were trimmed by 0 bases and 5 bases, with 21 bases remaining between them. Per germline, CDR1 SGHDN and CDR2 FVKESK. There are 18 residues in the CDR3.

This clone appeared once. The chain's CDR3 is CASSLGDADSGNTIYF. In DNA form, the CDR3 reads TGTGCCAGCAGCTTGGGGGACGCTGACTCTGGAAACACCATATATTTT. The rearrangement links TRBV5-4 to TRBJ1-3, with D possibly matching TRBD1 (5 bases). The V gene lost 0 bases and the J gene lost 0 bases, with 10 bases spanning the gap. Per germline, CDR1 SGHNT and CDR2 YYREEE (reference sequence). The CDR3 extends over 16 amino acids.

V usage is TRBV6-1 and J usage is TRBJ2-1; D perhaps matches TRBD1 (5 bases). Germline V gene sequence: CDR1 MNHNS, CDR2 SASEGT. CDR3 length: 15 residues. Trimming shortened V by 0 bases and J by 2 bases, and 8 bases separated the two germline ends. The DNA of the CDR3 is TGTGCCAGCAGTGAAGCTTGGGGCCCCTACAATGAGCAGTTCTTC. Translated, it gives CASSEAWGPYNEQFF.

CDR3 in DNA: TGTGCCAGCAAGGATTCGCCGGTGAACACCGGGGAGCTGTTTTTT. Translating gives CASKDSPVNTGELFF. This chain uses TRBV27 with TRBJ2-2, with unresolved D. Between the trimmed V and J ends, which lost 7 bases and 1 base, there was a span of 13 bases. Germline loops: CDR1 MNHEY, CDR2 SMNVEV (reference sequence). The CDR3 runs to 15 residues.

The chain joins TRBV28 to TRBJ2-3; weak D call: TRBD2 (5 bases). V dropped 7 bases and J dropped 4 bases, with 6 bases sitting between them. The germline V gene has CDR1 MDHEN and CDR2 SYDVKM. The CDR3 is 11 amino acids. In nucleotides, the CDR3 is TGTGCCAGCAAGAGGGCAGATACGCAGTATTTT. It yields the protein CASKRADTQYF.

The CDR3 here is CASSLKTGQANYGYTF. DNA for the CDR3: TGTGCCAGCAGCTTAAAGACGGGACAAGCTAACTATGGCTACACCTTC. This chain links TRBV7-2 with TRBJ1-2, with D possibly matching TRBD1 (6 bases). This CDR3 has 16 residues. V was trimmed by 2 bases and J by 0 bases, leaving 13 bases between them. Germline assignment: CDR1 SGHTA and CDR2 FQGNSA. The full variable domain, with the rest looked up from reference TRBV7-2 and TRBJ1-2, is GAGVSQSPSNKVTEKGKDVELRCDPISGHTALYWYRQSLGQGLEFLIYFQGNSAPDKSGLPSDRFSAERTGGSVSTLTIQRTQQEDSAVYLCASSLKTGQANYGYTFGSGTRLTVV.